This T cell receptor (beta chain) was captured by sequencing in a study of T cell responses to AZD1222 COVID-19 vaccine. The length of the CDR3 is 13 residues. The germline gives CDR1 SGHKS, CDR2 YYEKEE (reference sequence). V was pared by 3 bases and J by 5 bases, with 4 bases of the junction left unmatched. The assay was immunoSEQ multiplex PCR, and TCRdb's table has in-frame clones only and misses some. The sample comprises some 100,000 clones, 88% of which are singletons, and 3.5% to 4% rests with the top ten. This specimen consisted of peripheral blood, obtained 28 days after the second AZD1222 dose. This clonotype was sampled from an adult who received the AZD1222 COVID-19 vaccine. The chain joins TRBV5-5 to TRBJ2-5; 7 nucleotides agree with TRBD1. This CDR3 is CASSSTGVETQYF. The DNA of the CDR3 is TGTGCCAGCAGCTCCACAGGGGTGGAGACCCAGTACTTC.